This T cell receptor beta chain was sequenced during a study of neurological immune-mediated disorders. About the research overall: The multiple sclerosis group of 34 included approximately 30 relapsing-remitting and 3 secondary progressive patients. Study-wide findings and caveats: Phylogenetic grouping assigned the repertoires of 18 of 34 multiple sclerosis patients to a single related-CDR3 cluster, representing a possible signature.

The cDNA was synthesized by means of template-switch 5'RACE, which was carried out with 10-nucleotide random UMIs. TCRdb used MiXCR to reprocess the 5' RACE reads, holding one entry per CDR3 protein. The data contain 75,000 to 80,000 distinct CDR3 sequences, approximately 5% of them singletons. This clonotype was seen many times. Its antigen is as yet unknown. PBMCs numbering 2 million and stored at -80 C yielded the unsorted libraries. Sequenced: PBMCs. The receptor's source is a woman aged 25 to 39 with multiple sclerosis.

The DNA of the CDR3 is TGTGCCAGCAGATACAGGGTGAACACCGGGGAGCTGTTTTTT. It specifies CASRYRVNTGELFF. The chain links TRBV27 to TRBJ2-2; a possible D gene is TRBD1 (6 bases). V dropped 6 bases and J dropped 1 base, with 9 bases sitting between them. The CDR3 length is 14 residues. The germline CDR1 and CDR2 sequences are MNHEY and SMNVEV (reference sequence).